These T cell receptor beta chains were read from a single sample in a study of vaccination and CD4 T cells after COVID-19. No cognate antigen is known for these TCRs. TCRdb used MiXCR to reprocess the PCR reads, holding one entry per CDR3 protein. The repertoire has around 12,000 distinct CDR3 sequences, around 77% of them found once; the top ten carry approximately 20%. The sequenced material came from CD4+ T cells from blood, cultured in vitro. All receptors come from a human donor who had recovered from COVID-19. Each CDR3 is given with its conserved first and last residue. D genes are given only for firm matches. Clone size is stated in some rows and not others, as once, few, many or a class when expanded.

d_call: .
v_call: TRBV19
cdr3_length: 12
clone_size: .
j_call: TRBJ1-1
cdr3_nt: TGTGCCAGTAGCCCCCCGGGGACGACAGCTTTCTTT
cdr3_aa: CASSPPGTTAFF

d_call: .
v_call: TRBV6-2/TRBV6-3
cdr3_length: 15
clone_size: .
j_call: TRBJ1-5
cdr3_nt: TGTGCCAGCAGCCGCGTTGGGGGTGGCAATCAGCCCCAGCATTTT
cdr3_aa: CASSRVGGGNQPQHF

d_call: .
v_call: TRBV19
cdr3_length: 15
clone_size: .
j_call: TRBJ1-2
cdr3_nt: TGTGCCAGTAGTATGAGGGGCCAGAGGAACTATGGCTACACCTTC
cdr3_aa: CASSMRGQRNYGYTF

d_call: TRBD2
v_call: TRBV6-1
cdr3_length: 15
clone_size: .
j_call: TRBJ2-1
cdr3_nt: TGTGCCAGCAGGTCAGAGCGGGGGGGCTACAATGAGCAGTTCTTC
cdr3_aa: CASRSERGGYNEQFF

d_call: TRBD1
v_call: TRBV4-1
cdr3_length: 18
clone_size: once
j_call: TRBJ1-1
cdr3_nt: TGCGCCAGCAGCCCCGGACTAACCGGGACAGGGCGGGGGACTGAAGCTTTCTTT
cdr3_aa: CASSPGLTGTGRGTEAFF

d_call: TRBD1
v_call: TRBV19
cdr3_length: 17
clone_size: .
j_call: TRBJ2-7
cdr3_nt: TGTGCCAATAGTCGACAGGGCGGCCCAAGTCTCGCCTACGAGCAGTACTTC
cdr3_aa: CANSRQGGPSLAYEQYF

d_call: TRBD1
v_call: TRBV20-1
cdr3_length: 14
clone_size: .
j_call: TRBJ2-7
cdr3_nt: TGCAGTGCTCCTCGAGACAGGGCACCCTACGAGCAGTACTTC
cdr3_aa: CSAPRDRAPYEQYF

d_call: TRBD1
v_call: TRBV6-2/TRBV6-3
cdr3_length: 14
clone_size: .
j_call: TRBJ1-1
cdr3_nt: TGTGCCAGCAGTCTTACAGGGGCCCGAGGAGAAGCTTTCTTT
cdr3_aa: CASSLTGARGEAFF

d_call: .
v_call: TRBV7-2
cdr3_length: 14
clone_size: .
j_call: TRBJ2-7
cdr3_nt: TGTGCCAGCAGCTTAGCAGTCGGGTCCTACGAGCAGTACTTC
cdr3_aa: CASSLAVGSYEQYF

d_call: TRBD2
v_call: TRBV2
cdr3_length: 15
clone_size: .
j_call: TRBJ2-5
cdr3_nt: TGTGCCAGCAGTGGGACTAGCGGAAGAAAAGAGACCCAGTACTTC
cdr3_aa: CASSGTSGRKETQYF

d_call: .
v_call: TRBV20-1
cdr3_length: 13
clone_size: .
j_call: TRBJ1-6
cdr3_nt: TGCAGTGCTAGAGTTCAGGGAGGAAGCCCCCTCCACTTT
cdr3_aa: CSARVQGGSPLHF

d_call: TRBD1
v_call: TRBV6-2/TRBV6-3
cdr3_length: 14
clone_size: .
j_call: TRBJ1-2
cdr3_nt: TGTGCCAGCAGTACTCTCCGGGACAGGGGTGGCTACACCTTC
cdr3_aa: CASSTLRDRGGYTF

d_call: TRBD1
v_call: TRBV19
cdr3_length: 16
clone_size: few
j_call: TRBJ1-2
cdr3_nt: TGTGCCAGTAGTATGGACAGGGGGAGGTCCGTGCGAGGCTACACCTTC
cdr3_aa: CASSMDRGRSVRGYTF

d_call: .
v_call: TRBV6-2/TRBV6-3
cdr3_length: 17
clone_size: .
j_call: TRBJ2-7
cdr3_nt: TGTGCCAGCAGTCCGCTAGGGGGCGGGAGGACCGGCAACGAGCAGTACTTC
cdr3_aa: CASSPLGGGRTGNEQYF

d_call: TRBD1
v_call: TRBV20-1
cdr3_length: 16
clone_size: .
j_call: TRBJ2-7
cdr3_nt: TGCAGTGCTAGGGTCAGGGCGGACAGGATTTTTTCTCCCGAGAACTTC
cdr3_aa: CSARVRADRIFSPENF

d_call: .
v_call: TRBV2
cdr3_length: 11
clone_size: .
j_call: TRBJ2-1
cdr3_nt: TGTGCCAGGAGACAGCACAATGAGCAGTTCTTC
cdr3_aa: CARRQHNEQFF

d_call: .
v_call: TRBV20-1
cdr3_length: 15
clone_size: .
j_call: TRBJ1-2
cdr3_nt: TGCAGTGCTCCGGGGGGCAGGGGACTCCCCTATGGCTACACCTTC
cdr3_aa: CSAPGGRGLPYGYTF

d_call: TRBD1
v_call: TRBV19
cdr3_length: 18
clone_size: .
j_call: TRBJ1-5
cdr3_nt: TGTGCCAGTAGTATTATGTCGGGGACAGCTTTAGGCAATCAGCCCCAGCATTTT
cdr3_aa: CASSIMSGTALGNQPQHF

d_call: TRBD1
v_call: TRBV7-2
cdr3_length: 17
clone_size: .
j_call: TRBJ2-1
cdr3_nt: TGTGCCAGCAGCTTTAACAGGGGTAGGATGCTGAACAATGAGCAGTTCTTC
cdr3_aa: CASSFNRGRMLNNEQFF

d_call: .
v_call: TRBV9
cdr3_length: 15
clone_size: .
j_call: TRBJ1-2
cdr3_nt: TGTGCCAGCAGCGTAGCTGGACGGGACAACTATGGCTACACCTTC
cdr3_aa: CASSVAGRDNYGYTF

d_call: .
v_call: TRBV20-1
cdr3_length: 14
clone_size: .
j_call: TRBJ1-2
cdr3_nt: TGCAGTGCTACCCCGGGCCTGGTGACCTATGGCTACACCTTC
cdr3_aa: CSATPGLVTYGYTF

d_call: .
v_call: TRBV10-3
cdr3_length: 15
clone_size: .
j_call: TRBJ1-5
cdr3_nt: TGTGCCATCAGTGAGTCGAACGCAGGATGGCAGCCCCAGCATTTT
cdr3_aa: CAISESNAGWQPQHF

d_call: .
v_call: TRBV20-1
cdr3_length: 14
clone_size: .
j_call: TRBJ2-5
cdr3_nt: TGCAGTGCTAGGGTACCCGGGGGCGGGGAGACCCAGTACTTC
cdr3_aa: CSARVPGGGETQYF

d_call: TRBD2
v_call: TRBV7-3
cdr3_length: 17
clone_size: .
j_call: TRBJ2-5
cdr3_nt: TGTGCCAGCAGCTTAATAGGGGCTAGCGGGCTCCAAGAGACCCAGTACTTC
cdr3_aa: CASSLIGASGLQETQYF

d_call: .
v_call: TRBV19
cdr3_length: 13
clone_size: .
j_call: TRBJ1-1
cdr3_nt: TGTGCCAGTAGTGTTGGGGGGAACACTGAAGCTTTCTTT
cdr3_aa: CASSVGGNTEAFF

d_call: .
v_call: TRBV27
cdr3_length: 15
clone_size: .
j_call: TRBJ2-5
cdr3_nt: TGTGCCAGCAGTTCGTACCAACTAGGCCAAGAGACCCAGTACTTC
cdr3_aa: CASSSYQLGQETQYF

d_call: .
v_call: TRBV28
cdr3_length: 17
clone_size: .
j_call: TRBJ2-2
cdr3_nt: TGTGCCAGCAGTTTAAGGAAGGGGCAGTTCGACACCGGGGAGCTGTTTTTT
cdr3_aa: CASSLRKGQFDTGELFF

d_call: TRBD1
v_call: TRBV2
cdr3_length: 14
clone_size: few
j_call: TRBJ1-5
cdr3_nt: TGTGCCAGCGTTGGAGGGGGCAACTGGGAGCCCCAGCATTTT
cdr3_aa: CASVGGGNWEPQHF

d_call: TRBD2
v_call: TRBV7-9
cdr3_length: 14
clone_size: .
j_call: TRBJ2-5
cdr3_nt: TGTGCCAGCAGTCGGGCGGGAGGGCCTGTGACCCAGTACTTC
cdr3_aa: CASSRAGGPVTQYF

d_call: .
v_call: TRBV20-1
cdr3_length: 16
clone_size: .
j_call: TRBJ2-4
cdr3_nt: TGCAGTGCTAGAGAGGAAGAAACCCTAGCCAAAAACATTCAGTACTTC
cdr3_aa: CSAREEETLAKNIQYF

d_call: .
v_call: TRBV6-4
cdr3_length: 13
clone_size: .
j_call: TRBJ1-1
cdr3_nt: TGTGCCAGCAGTGTAAGCTTGAACACTGAAGCTTTCTTT
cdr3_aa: CASSVSLNTEAFF

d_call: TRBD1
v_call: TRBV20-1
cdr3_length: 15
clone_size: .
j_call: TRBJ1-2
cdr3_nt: TGCAGTGCTAGAGGTGGGACAGGGGGCGTGCGTGGCTACACCTTC
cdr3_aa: CSARGGTGGVRGYTF

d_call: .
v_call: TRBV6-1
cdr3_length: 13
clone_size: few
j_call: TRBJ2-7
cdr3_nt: TGTGCCAGCAGCCGCCAAGTGGGTTACGAGCAGTACTTC
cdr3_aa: CASSRQVGYEQYF

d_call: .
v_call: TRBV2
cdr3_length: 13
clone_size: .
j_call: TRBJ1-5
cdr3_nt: TGTGCCGGTACTGACTCCTCCGATCAGCCCCAGCATTTT
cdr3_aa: CAGTDSSDQPQHF

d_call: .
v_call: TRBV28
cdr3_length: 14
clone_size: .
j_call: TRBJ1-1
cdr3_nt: TGTGCCAGCAGTTTATCCAGAATGAACACTGAAGCTTTCTTT
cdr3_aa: CASSLSRMNTEAFF

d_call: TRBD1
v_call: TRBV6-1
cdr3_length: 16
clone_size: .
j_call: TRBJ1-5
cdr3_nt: TGTGCCAGCAGTCACCGGGACAGGGGGAGCAATCAGCCCCAGCATTTT
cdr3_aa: CASSHRDRGSNQPQHF

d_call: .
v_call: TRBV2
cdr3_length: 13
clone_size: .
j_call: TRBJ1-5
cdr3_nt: TGTGCCAGTAACCGGGACATTCCGCAGCCCCAGCATTTT
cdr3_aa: CASNRDIPQPQHF

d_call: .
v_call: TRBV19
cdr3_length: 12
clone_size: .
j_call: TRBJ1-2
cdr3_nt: TGTGCCACCCGTGGGGGGAACTATGGCTACACCTTC
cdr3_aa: CATRGGNYGYTF

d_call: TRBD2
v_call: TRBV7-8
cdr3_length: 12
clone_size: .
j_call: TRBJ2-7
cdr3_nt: TGTGCCAGCAGCTCCGGGGGGGGTGAGCAGTACTTC
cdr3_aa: CASSSGGGEQYF

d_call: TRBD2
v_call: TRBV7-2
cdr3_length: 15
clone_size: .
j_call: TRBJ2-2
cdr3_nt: TGTGCCAGCAGCTCCGGGACTAGCAGGACCGGGGAGCTGTTTTTT
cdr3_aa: CASSSGTSRTGELFF

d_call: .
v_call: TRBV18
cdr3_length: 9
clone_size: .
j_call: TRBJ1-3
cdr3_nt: TGTGCCAGCTCCAGCCCGGAGGATTTT
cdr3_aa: CASSSPEDF

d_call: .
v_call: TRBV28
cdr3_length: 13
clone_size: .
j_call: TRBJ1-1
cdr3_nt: TGTGCCAGCAGTTTAATGGGGGGCACTGAAGCTTTCTTT
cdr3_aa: CASSLMGGTEAFF

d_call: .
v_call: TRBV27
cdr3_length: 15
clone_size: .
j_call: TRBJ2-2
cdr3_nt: TGTGCCAGCAGTTTGCGCTTGTTGGACACCGGGGAGCTGTTTTTT
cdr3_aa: CASSLRLLDTGELFF

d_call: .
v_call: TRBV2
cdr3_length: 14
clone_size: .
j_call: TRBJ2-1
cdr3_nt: TGTGCCAGCAGTGAGGATTTTCTGAACAATGAGCAGTTCTTC
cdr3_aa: CASSEDFLNNEQFF

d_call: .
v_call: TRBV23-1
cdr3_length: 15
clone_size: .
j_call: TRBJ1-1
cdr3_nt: TGCGCCAGCAGTCACCTCACCCGCCCAGGTACTGAAGCTTTCTTT
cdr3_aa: CASSHLTRPGTEAFF

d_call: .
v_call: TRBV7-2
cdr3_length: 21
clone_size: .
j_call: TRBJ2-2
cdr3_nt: TGTGCCAGCAGCCACCGCCTTTGGGGAACCTTGCTAACTAATAACACCGGGGAGCTGTTTTTT
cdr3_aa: CASSHRLWGTLLTNNTGELFF

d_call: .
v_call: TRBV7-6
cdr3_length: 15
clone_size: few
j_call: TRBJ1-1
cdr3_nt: TGTGCCAGCAGCTTGTCCCCGGGGAGGAACACTGAAGCTTTCTTT
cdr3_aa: CASSLSPGRNTEAFF